These 10 T cell receptor beta chains were sequenced from one sample in a study of shared clonotypes between healthy human individuals. Using immunoSEQ multiplex PCR, the repertoire was profiled, and TCRdb retains in-frame clones only, with some absent. The sample consists of approximately 2,000,000 clones, about 90% of them appearing once. The source material was naive CD4+ T cells from PBMCs. Subset denoted: CD45RA+ positively selected. The receptors stem from a young man in good health. Some clones in this sample may be carry-over from other donors' samples.

This chain uses TRBV28 with TRBJ1-2, with D perhaps matching TRBD1 (6 bases). The germline V and J ends were trimmed by 2 bases and 7 bases, with 11 bases remaining between them. The CDR3 runs to 13 residues. CDR1 is MDHEN, CDR2 SYDVKM, per germline. As DNA, the CDR3 is TGTGCCAGCAGTTTAGTCAGGGGCGGTGGCTACACCTTC. It yields the protein CASSLVRGGGYTF.

V and J are TRBV11-2 and TRBJ1-2; D not resolved. V lost 2 bases, J lost 4 bases, and 11 bases lay in between. In germline, CDR1 is SGHAT, CDR2 FQNNGV. This CDR3 contains 14 residues. For the CDR3, the DNA is TGTGCCAGCAGCTTAAACGACGGTAGCTATGGCTACACCTTC. Translating gives CASSLNDGSYGYTF.

This chain links TRBV7-6 with TRBJ2-7; a possible D gene is TRBD1 (6 bases). CDR1 and CDR2 (germline): SGHVS, FNYEAQ. The CDR3 totals 14 residues. V lost 4 bases and J lost 3, with 13 bases in between. The CDR3, as DNA: TGTGCCAGCAGCTCGGGTCCGGGACACTACGAGCAGTACTTC. Protein product: CASSSGPGHYEQYF.

J is TRBJ2-3 and V is TRBV7-3; 8 bases align to TRBD2. The junction had 11 bases not matched to a gene; V was cut back by 4 bases and J by 8 bases. The CDR3 has 15 residues. From germline, CDR1 is SGHTA and CDR2 FQGTGA. This chain's CDR3 is CASSSRGGLLGTQYF. The CDR3 DNA follows: TGTGCCAGCAGCTCCCGGGGGGGTTTACTTGGTACGCAGTATTTT.

The CDR3 loop is CASNRAGQETQYF. The CDR3 coding sequence is TGTGCCAGCAACCGGGCGGGGCAAGAGACCCAGTACTTC. This sequence joins TRBV6-6 and TRBJ2-5, with D perhaps TRBD2 (6 bases). This CDR3 region has 13 residues. CDR1 is MNHNY, CDR2 SVGAGI, per germline (reference sequence). V was cut by 7 bases and J by 2 bases, with 11 bases left in between.

This chain connects TRBV2 to TRBJ2-1; TRBD1 aligns across 10 bases. V was clipped by 4 bases and J by 9 bases; unmatched bases: 6. Germline V gene data show CDR1 as SNHLY and CDR2 as FYNNEI. The CDR3 length is 14 residues. The CDR3 spells CASSGQGAGVEQFF. The CDR3 DNA is TGTGCCAGCAGTGGACAGGGGGCGGGAGTTGAGCAGTTCTTC. Based on the CDR3 plus reference TRBV2 and TRBJ2-1, the full variable domain is EPEVTQTPSHQVTQMGQEVILRCVPISNHLYFYWYRQILGQKVEFLVSFYNNEISEKSEIFDDQFSVERPDGSNFTLKIRSTKLEDSAMYFCASSGQGAGVEQFFGPGTRLTVL.

For the CDR3, the DNA is TGTGCCAGCAGTTCCACGACAGGACAGAACATTCAGTACTTC. Residues: CASSSTTGQNIQYF. The V gene is TRBV6-5, the J gene TRBJ2-4; TRBD1 is a possible D gene (6 bases). Looked up from germline, CDR1 is MNHEY and CDR2 is SVGAGI. The CDR3 runs to 14 residues. V was cut by 4 bases and J by 7 bases, with 14 bases left in between.

The CDR3 sequence: CASSLSRPPGTANYEQYF. In DNA, the CDR3 is TGTGCCAGCAGTTTATCACGACCCCCGGGGACAGCTAACTACGAGCAGTACTTC. The rearrangement uses TRBV27 and TRBJ2-7, with 7 bases matching TRBD1. The CDR3 totals 18 residues. V lost 0 bases, J lost 3 bases, and 14 bases stayed unmatched. Germline V gene data show CDR1 as MNHEY and CDR2 as SMNVEV (reference sequence).

This chain joins TRBV4-3 and TRBJ2-5; weak D call: TRBD1 (5 bases). The better agreement between TRBJ2-7 and the DNA end casts doubt on the J call. The V gene's germline CDR1 is LGHNA and CDR2 YSLEER. There are 14 residues in the CDR3. The CDR3 protein is CASSQELQGGEQYF. DNA for the CDR3: TGCGCCAGCAGCCAAGAGTTGCAGGGCGGCGAGCAGTACTTC.

This clone has a single count. CDR3 nucleotides: TGTGCCAGCAGTTGGAGACAGGGTACGGCTCCCGGGGAGCTGTTTTTT. As protein: CASSWRQGTAPGELFF. The chain has TRBV6-4 and TRBJ2-2; the match to TRBD1 covers 7 bases. The CDR3 has 16 residues. With V trimmed by 5 bases and J by 6 bases, 12 bases remained unmatched. Per germline, CDR1 MRHNA and CDR2 SNTAGT.